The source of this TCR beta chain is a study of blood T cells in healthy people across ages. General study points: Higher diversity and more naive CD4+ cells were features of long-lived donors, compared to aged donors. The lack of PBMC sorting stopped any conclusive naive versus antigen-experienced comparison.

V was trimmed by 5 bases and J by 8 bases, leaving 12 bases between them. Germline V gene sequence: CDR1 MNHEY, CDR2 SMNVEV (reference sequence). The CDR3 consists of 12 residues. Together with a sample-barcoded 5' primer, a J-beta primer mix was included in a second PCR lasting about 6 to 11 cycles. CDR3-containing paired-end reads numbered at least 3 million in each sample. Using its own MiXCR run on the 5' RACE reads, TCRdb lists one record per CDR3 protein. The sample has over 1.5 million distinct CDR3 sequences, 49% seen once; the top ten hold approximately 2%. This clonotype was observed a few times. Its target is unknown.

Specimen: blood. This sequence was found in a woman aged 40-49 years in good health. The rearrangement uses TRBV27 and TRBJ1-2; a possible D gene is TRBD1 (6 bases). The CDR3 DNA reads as TGTGCCAGCAGTGCCCTCAGGGGCGGCTACACCTTC. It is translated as CASSALRGGYTF.